This TCR beta chain was sequenced during a study of somatic mutations in cytotoxic T cells in rheumatoid arthritis (dated by TCRdb to about 2017). As for the study more broadly: Patient peripheral blood (approximately 30 ml EDTA) was drawn right after diagnosis and before any treatment started. Some T-cell populations stained with V beta antibodies were sorted by flow on a FACSAria II or Sony SH800 to nearly 100% purity, with sorted V beta1+ cells additionally subjected to TCRB sequencing. Patient and control groups had essentially identical median ages. A total of 65 rheumatoid arthritis patients and 20 or so healthy controls underwent TCRB deep sequencing. In newly diagnosed rheumatoid arthritis without treatment, the study examined if expanded CD8+ T-cell clones harbor somatic mutations, relying on TCRB deep sequencing to characterize clonality.

CDR1 and CDR2 are drawn from the germline V gene (reference sequence): MNHEY, SMNVEV. The CDR3 holds 14 amino acids from the cysteine to the phenylalanine. This entry keeps only the CDR3 DNA: 42 bases, framed from base 1. Trimming removed 2 bases from V and 1 base from J; the gene matches leave 2 bases unexplained. The research as a whole found: Healthy controls showed no age-related increase in CD8+ clonality, whereas patients did (Spearman r ≈ 0.49). CD8+ T-cell clonality did not differ significantly between rheumatoid arthritis patients and age-matched healthy controls. In about an eighth of the roughly 65 patients the largest CD8+ clone exceeded 20% of CD8+ cells, and several identical CD8+ TCRB sequences were shared between blood and synovial fluid. The slight TRBV07 underrepresentation in patients was not adjusted for multiple comparisons. It was unknown which antigens the expanded CD8+ clones targeted, and their absence from virus-specific databases did not exclude viral specificity.

Flow cytometry confirmed the purity of CD4+ and CD8+ cells that had been isolated by positive magnetic bead selection on an AutoMACS. After a first flow cytometry screen using a TCR V beta antibody panel, clonal expansions were characterized through TCRB deep sequencing of sorted CD8+ fractions. Isolation of peripheral blood mononuclear cells was done through Ficoll-Paque PLUS density gradient separation. DNA from CD4-enriched, CD8-enriched or PBMC samples was extracted using Nucleospin Tissue or Tissue XS kits and then quantified on a Qubit 2.0 fluorometer. TCRB CDR3 sequencing used the immunoSEQ assay on genomic DNA. The original pipeline was this. Published virus-specific TCRB sequences were compared with patient CD8+ clones larger than 1%, and only a few matches were found. The analyses included only productive TCRB rearrangements. Clonality was calculated as a Shannon entropy-based productive clonality index, and a clone was defined by a unique TCRB CDR3 sequence. The template counts of each clone relative to the total templates per sample were used to calculate repertoire overlap between two samples. A correlation with a Spearman r of around 0.6 was found between V-gene usage by flow cytometry and V-gene usage by TCRB sequencing. Entries here come from immuneACCESS through TCRdb and include only in-frame sequences with V and J called. Some clones fail to appear in such tables; in the studies checked, an unresolved V gene covers under half of the shortfall, and the cause of the remainder is unknown. V and J calls plus clone size are reproduced from that table; the DNA served to infer D and trimming. For this sample there are about 3,300 clones; around 80% appear just once. The ten top clones hold roughly 13% of the sample.

A remark on this clone: The clone's antigen remains unknown. No quality values exist for individual bases; no much larger clone is one base distant.

The material sequenced was CD8+ T cells sorted from blood. The TCR was taken from a woman aged 45-60 years with rheumatoid arthritis. The V and J genes are TRBV27 and TRBJ2-7; the central 7 bases match TRBD2. The CDR3 region: CASSLRGLSYEQYF. The DNA sequence is as follows: TGTGCCAGCAGTTTAAGGGGACTATCCTACGAGCAGTACTTC.